This passage covers 10 T cell receptor beta chains from one sample sequenced in a study of cytomegalovirus exposure and HLA in healthy donors. The PCR had 60 Vbeta and 13 Jbeta primers. Assay: immunoSEQ multiplex PCR; the TCRdb copy retains only in-frame clones and omits some. The repertoire table contains 95,000 to 150,000 clones. The sequenced sample was PBMCs. The receptors were gathered from a man in his thirties or forties in good health and CMV-seronegative.

This rearrangement joins TRBV30 to TRBJ1-3; 8 bases match TRBD1. The trim removed 0 bases at V and 3 bases at J, leaving 4 bases unmatched. Germline V gene data show CDR1 as GTSNPN and CDR2 as SVGIG (reference sequence). This CDR3 contains 15 residues. The CDR3 DNA reads TGTGCCTGGAGTGTACTCGGGACAGGTGGAAACACCATATATTTT. Amino acid sequence: CAWSVLGTGGNTIYF.

Notes on this clone: The junction departs from the called germline gene at one end, perhaps through a read error. Other DNA sequences in the same sample also yield this CDR3. The chain couples TRBV11-2 to TRBJ1-1; no firm D call. The CDR3 contains 12 residues. Germline V gene lookup returns CDR1 SGHAT and CDR2 FQNNGV. The CDR3 DNA reads as TGTGCCAGCAGCTTACTTAACACGGAAGCTTTCTTT. Translation gives CASSLLNTEAFF.

The rearrangement uses TRBV15 and TRBJ1-1; possibly TRBD1 for D (5 bases). CDR3 length: 14 residues. Trimming took off 1 base at V and 10 bases at J, with 16 bases between the two ends. CDR1 and CDR2 (germline): LNHNV, YYDKDF (reference sequence). The CDR3 DNA follows: TGTGCCACCAGCAGAGGCGGGACCACAAGCCCAGCTTTCTTT. Residues: CATSRGGTTSPAFF. Full variable domain (remainder filled in from reference TRBV15 and TRBJ1-1): DAMVIQNPRYQVTQFGKPVTLSCSQTLNHNVMYWYQQKSSQAPKLLFHYYDKDFNNEADTPDNFQSRRPNTSFCFLDIRSPGLGDTAMYLCATSRGGTTSPAFFGQGTRLTVV.

The J gene is TRBJ1-1, the V gene TRBV6-5, with 10 bases that match TRBD1. The CDR3 consists of 14 residues. Germline assignment: CDR1 MNHEY and CDR2 SVGAGI. V was pared by 6 bases and J by 11 bases, with 12 bases of the junction left unmatched. CDR3 sequence (DNA): TGTGCCAGCAGCCTGACCGGGACAGGGGATTGGGCTTTCTTT. Its translation is CASSLTGTGDWAFF.

The chain has TRBV28 and TRBJ1-1, with no clear D. V gave up 7 bases and J gave up 2 bases, with 17 bases separating them. Germline CDR1 and CDR2: MDHEN and SYDVKM. The CDR3 has 15 amino acids. The CDR3 loop reads CASTNPGRGNTEAFF. In nucleotides, the CDR3 is TGTGCCAGCACTAATCCGGGTCGAGGCAACACTGAAGCTTTCTTT. Together with reference TRBV28 and TRBJ1-1, the CDR3 gives the full variable domain: DVKVTQSSRYLVKRTGEKVFLECVQDMDHENMFWYRQDPGLGLRLIYFSYDVKMKEKGDIPEGYSVSREKKERFSLILESASTNQTSMYLCASTNPGRGNTEAFFGQGTRLTVV.

The chain joins TRBV6-5 to TRBJ2-5, with unresolved D. CDR1 is MNHEY, CDR2 SVGAGI, per germline. V lost 5 bases to trimming and J lost 5 bases, with 12 bases between them. The CDR3 loop spans 13 amino acids. The CDR3 region is CASSPHRQETQYF. In DNA form, the CDR3 reads TGTGCCAGCAGTCCTCATCGCCAGGAGACCCAGTACTTC.

The chain couples TRBV11-3 to TRBJ2-1; D unclear. CDR1 SGHNT and CDR2 YENEEA come from the germline V gene. CDR3 length: 14 amino acids. The V end lost 4 bases, the J end lost 6 bases, and 13 bases lay between the germline ends. CDR3 nucleotide sequence: TGTGCCAGCAGCTCCCCCTTGTCCCGCAATGAGCAGTTCTTC. Translation gives CASSSPLSRNEQFF.

This chain connects TRBV4-1 to TRBJ1-1, with D possibly being TRBD1 (5 bases). Per germline, CDR1 MGHRA and CDR2 YSYEKL. This CDR3 comprises 16 residues. V was cut by 5 bases and J by 2 bases, with 18 bases left in between. CDR3 nucleotides: TGCGCCAGCAGCGAAAAGGCAGGGTGGGCAAACACTGAAGCTTTCTTT. It codes for CASSEKAGWANTEAFF.

The chain combines TRBV7-9 with TRBJ2-5; a weak D match, TRBD1 (5 bases). The CDR3 is 15 residues long. Germline CDR1 is SEHNR and CDR2 is FQNEAQ (reference sequence). Trimming cost V 5 bases and J 5 bases, with 18 bases left between them. The CDR3 region has the DNA TGTGCCAGCAGCCGTCTGGCGACAGAGGTGGAGACCCAGTACTTC. Translation: CASSRLATEVETQYF.

This sequence joins TRBV19 and TRBJ1-2, with TRBD1 matching over 7 bases. The V segment lost 9 bases and the J segment 2 bases; nucleotides outside the gene matches: 9. The CDR3 consists of 14 residues. Germline V gene data show CDR1 as LNHDA and CDR2 as SQIVND (reference sequence). The CDR3, as DNA: TGTGCCAGCCTAGGGGACAGAGAAAACTATGGCTACACCTTC. This encodes CASLGDRENYGYTF.